The clone carrying this T cell receptor beta chain has more than one count but fewer than ten. Its specificity is unknown. The sample comes from a study of blood T cells in healthy people across ages. For the second PCR, which ran for roughly 7 to 11 cycles, a sample-barcoded 5' primer and a J-beta primer mix were used. TCRdb analysed the 5' RACE reads with MiXCR anew, one entry per CDR3 protein. The sample has over a million distinct CDR3 sequences, around two fifths seen once. This CDR3 has 16 amino acids. Germline V gene sequence: CDR1 MNHNY, CDR2 SVGAGI (reference sequence). The V and J ends lost 6 bases and 6 bases, in that order; junction bases with no gene match: 12. Study results and limitations: The unknown donor CMV status may have confounded expanded clonotype changes. A conclusive naive versus antigen-experienced comparison was prevented by the unsorted PBMCs.

Each sample provided at least 5.5 micrograms of extracted total RNA. The chain employs TRBV6-6 and TRBJ1-4; 8 bases fit TRBD1. Sequenced sample: blood. The clonotype was recovered from a woman younger than 30 in good health. CDR3 amino acids: CASSRWTGLGDEKLFF. DNA for the CDR3: TGTGCCAGCAGCAGATGGACAGGGTTAGGGGATGAAAAACTGTTTTTT.